A single T cell receptor (beta chain) is shown here with its context. Its antigen specificity is not known. No per-base quality is available; no much larger clone lies one base away. The sample comes from a study of OX40 agonist ivuxolimab in advanced cancers. Context from the whole study: The costimulatory receptor OX40 (CD134) was targeted by ivuxolimab, a fully human IgG2 agonistic monoclonal antibody. Intravenous ivuxolimab was administered to patients every 2 weeks at six dose levels: 0.01, 0.1, 0.3, 1.5, 3 and 10 mg/kg. Of the approximately 53 patients in dose escalation, around 19 had hepatocellular carcinoma, approximately 15 had melanoma, 9 had renal cell carcinoma and 9 had head and neck cancer. The dose-escalation cohort was roughly 83% male with a mean age of approximately 60 years, ranging from roughly 20 to 80. Prior anti-PD-1, anti-PD-L1 or anti-CTLA-4 therapy was permitted, and 35% to 40% of dose-escalation patients had received checkpoint inhibitors. Partial responses were achieved by three dose-escalation patients, of whom one had hepatocellular carcinoma and two had cutaneous melanoma. Peripheral TCRbeta sequencing was intended to test whether TCR sequence diversity was altered and clonal T-cell expansion was caused by ivuxolimab. The monotherapy dose-escalation portion (N ≈ 52 patients) of the phase I ivuxolimab trial is reported in the paper. Paper-wide results and their limitations: Which antigens the clonally expanded peripheral T cells were specific for was not determined. Low levels of normalized T-cell clonal expansion were also shown by some nonresponding patients. In the 0.1-3.0 mg/kg groups, partial responders were among the patients with the lowest normalized peripheral clonal expansion, particularly in CD8+ T cells. On average, CD8+ T cells showed more expanded clones than CD4+ T cells after ivuxolimab. At doses of 0.1 to 3.0 mg/kg, clonal expansion of both CD4+ and CD8+ T cells in blood was seen between baseline and week 6.

For sequencing of the TCRbeta CDR3 region, genomic DNA was extracted from the sorted cells. The immunoSEQ Assay was used for sequencing of TCRbeta CDR3 regions. Here the immuneACCESS table is served through TCRdb, limited to in-frame sequences with V and J called. Missing clones are a known gap in these copies; in checked studies unresolved V genes cover under half, and the rest lacks a known reason. This sample gives 15,000 to 20,000 clones in total; 60% to 80% of them show up just once. Approximately 36% of the sample lies in the top ten. The CDR3 numbers 14 residues from cysteine through phenylalanine. Only the CDR3 DNA is retained, 42 bases long and in frame from the first base. Here V drops 3 bases and J drops 6 bases, and the junction holds 10 bases not matched to any gene. Looking up the germline V gene (reference sequence) yields CDR1 GTSNPN and CDR2 SVGIG. Patients with a history of autoimmune disease or receiving systemic immunosuppression were excluded from the trial. In every dose cohort, peripheral blood was drawn for TCR sequencing at baseline, cycle 4 day 1, and cycle 7 day 1. Samples were obtained from an open-label, multicenter, first-in-human phase I dose-escalation trial of ivuxolimab. Adults with locally advanced or metastatic melanoma, renal cell carcinoma, hepatocellular carcinoma or head and neck squamous cell carcinoma were enrolled in the trial. Before TCR sequencing, CD4+ and CD8+ T cells were separately sorted from peripheral blood.

Recombination connected TRBV30 to TRBJ2-7; 8 of the junction bases match TRBD2. The clonotype was recovered from an adult with an advanced solid tumor such as melanoma, head and neck, liver or kidney cancer. Specimen: CD4+ or CD8+ T cells sorted from blood, collected in a trial of the OX40 agonist ivuxolimab. Here is the DNA: TGTGCCTGGAGCTCTGGCGGGAGGCCAGGCGAGCAGTACTTC. The translation is CAWSSGGRPGEQYF. With the rest looked up from the reference TRBV30 and TRBJ2-7 genes rather than sequenced, the full variable domain is SQTIHQWPATLVQPVGSPLSLECTVEGTSNPNLYWYRQAAGRGLQLLFYSVGIGQISSEVPQNLSASRPQDRQFILSSKKLLLSDSGFYLCAWSSGGRPGEQYFGPGTRLTVT.